This T cell receptor beta chain came from a study of blood T cell repertoires in COVID-19. Method: immunoSEQ multiplex PCR; TCRdb's copy keeps in-frame clones and lacks some. In the table there are approximately 10,000 clones, approximately 82% of which are singletons. Germline V gives CDR1 MDHEN, CDR2 SYDVKM. V shed 2 bases and J 6 bases; nucleotides not matched to a gene: 12. The CDR3 is 16 amino acids. Material: peripheral blood. The chain is built from TRBV28 and TRBJ2-7; 8 bases match TRBD1. The TCR originated in a human donor in a cohort sampled during active COVID-19. The CDR3 is CASSLIIGQGFSEQYF. The CDR3, as DNA: TGTGCCAGCAGTTTAATCATAGGACAGGGTTTTTCCGAGCAGTACTTC.